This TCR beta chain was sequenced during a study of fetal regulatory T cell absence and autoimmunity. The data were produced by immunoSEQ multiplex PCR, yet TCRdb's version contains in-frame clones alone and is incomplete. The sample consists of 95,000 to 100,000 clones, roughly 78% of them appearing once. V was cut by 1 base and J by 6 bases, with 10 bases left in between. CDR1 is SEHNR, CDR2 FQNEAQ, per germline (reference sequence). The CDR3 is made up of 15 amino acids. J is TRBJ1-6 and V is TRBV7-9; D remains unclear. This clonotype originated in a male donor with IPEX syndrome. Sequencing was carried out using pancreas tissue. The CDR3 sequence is CASSLGVGVNSPLHF. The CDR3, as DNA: TGTGCCAGCAGCTTAGGAGTCGGGGTTAATTCACCCCTCCACTTT.